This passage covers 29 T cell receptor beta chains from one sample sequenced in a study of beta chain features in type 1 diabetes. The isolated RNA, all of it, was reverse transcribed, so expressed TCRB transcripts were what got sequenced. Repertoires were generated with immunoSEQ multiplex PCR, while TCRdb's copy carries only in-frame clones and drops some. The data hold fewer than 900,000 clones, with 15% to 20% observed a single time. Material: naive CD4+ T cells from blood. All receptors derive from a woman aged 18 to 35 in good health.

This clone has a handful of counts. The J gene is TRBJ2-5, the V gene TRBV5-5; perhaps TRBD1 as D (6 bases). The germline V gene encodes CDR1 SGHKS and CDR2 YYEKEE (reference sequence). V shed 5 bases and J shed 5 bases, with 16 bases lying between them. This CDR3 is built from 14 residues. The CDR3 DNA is TGTGCCAGCAGACAAACCAGGGGCGCGGAGACCCAGTACTTC. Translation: CASRQTRGAETQYF. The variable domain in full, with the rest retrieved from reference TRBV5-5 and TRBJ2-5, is DAGVTQSPTHLIKTRGQQVTLRCSPISGHKSVSWYQQVLGQGPQFIFQYYEKEERGRGNFPDRFSARQFPNYSSELNVNALLLGDSALYLCASRQTRGAETQYFGPGTRLLVL.

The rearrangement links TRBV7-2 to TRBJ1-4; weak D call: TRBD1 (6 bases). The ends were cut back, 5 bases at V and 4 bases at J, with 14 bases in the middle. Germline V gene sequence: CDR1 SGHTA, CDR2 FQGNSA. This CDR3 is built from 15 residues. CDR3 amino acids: CASSPRGGLNEKLFF. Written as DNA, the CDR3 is TGTGCCAGCAGCCCACGGGGGGGGCTTAATGAAAAACTGTTTTTT.

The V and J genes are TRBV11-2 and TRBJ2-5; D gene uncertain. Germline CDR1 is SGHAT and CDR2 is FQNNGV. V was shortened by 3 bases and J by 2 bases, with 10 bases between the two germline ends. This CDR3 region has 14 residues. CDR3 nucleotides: TGTGCCAGCAGCTTTCTTGGGGTACAAGAGACCCAGTACTTC. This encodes CASSFLGVQETQYF.

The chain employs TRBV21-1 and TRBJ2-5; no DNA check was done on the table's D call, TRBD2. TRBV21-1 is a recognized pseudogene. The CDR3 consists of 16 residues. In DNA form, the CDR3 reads TGTGCCAGCAGCAAAGTAGCGTACAGCACTCAAGAGACCCAGTACTTC. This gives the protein CASSKVAYSTQETQYF.

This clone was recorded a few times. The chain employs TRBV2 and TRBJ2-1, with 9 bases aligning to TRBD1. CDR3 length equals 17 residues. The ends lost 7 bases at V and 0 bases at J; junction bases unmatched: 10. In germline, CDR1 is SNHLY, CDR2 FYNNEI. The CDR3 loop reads CASNGQGIPSSYNEQFF. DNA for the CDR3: TGTGCCAGCAACGGACAGGGGATCCCTTCCTCCTACAATGAGCAGTTCTTC.

Here the CDR3 reads CASSQGQGGLGAFF. Written as DNA, the CDR3 is TGTGCCAGCAGCCAGGGACAGGGGGGCTTGGGAGCTTTCTTT. The chain links TRBV6-5 to TRBJ1-1, with 11 positions matching TRBD1. Germline V gene lookup returns CDR1 MNHEY and CDR2 SVGAGI. This CDR3 is built from 14 residues. V dropped 6 bases and J dropped 10; count of bases not matched to a gene: 10.

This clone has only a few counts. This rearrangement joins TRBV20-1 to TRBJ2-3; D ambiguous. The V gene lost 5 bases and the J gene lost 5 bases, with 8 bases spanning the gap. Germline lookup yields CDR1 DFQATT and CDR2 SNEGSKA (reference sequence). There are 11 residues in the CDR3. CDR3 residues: CSAPARDTQYF. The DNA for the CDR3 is TGCAGTGCTCCCGCTAGAGATACGCAGTATTTT.

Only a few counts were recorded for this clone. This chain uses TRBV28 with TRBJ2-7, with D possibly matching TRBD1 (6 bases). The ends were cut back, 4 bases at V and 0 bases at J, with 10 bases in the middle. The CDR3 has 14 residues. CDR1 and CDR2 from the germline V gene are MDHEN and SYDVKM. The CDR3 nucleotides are TGTGCCAGCAGTTATTGGGACACCTCCTACGAGCAGTACTTC. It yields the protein CASSYWDTSYEQYF.

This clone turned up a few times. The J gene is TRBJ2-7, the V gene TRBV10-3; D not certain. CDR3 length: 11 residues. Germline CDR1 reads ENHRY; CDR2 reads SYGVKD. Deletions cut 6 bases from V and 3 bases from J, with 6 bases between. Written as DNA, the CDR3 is TGTGCCATCAGGCGTAACTACGAGCAGTACTTC. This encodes CAIRRNYEQYF.

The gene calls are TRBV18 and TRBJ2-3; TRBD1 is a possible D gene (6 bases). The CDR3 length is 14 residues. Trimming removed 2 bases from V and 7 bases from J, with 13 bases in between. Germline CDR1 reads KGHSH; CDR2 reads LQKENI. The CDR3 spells CASSPSGQTNTQYF. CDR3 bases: TGTGCCAGCTCACCATCGGGACAAACAAATACGCAGTATTTT.

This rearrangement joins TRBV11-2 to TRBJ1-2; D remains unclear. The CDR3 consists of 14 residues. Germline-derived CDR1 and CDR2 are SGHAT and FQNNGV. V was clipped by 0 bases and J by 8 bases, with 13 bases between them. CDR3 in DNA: TGTGCCAGCAGCTTAGATCCTTTGACGGGGGGCTACACCTTC. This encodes CASSLDPLTGGYTF.

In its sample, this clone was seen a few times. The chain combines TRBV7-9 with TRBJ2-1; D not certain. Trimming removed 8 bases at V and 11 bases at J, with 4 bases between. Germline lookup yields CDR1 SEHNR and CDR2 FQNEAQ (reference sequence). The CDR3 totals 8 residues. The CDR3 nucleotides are TGTGCCAGCGGCCAGCAGTTCTTC. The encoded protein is CASGQQFF.

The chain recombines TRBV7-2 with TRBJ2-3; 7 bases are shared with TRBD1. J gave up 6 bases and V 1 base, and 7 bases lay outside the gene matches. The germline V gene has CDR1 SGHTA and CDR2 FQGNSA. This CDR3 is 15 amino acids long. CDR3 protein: CASSLVPGGGDTQYF. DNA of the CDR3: TGTGCCAGCAGCTTAGTACCAGGGGGTGGTGATACGCAGTATTTT.

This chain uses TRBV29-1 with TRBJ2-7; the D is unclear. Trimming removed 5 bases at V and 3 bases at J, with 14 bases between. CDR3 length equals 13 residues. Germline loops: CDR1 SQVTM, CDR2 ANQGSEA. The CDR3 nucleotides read TGCAGCGTTACGGTCTCGGCCAACTACGAGCAGTACTTC. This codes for CSVTVSANYEQYF.

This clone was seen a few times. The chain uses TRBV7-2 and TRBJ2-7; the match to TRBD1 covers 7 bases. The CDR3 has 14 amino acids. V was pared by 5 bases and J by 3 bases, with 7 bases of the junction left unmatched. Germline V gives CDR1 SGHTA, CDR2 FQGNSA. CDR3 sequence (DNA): TGTGCCAGCAGCCATAACAGGGGTGACTACGAGCAGTACTTC. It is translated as CASSHNRGDYEQYF.

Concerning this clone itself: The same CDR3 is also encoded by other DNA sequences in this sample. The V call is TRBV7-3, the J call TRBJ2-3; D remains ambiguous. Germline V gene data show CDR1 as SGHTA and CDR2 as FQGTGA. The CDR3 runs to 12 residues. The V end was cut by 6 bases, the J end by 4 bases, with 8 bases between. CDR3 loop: CASSLTSDTQYF. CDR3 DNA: TGTGCCAGCAGTCTTACCTCAGATACGCAGTATTTT.

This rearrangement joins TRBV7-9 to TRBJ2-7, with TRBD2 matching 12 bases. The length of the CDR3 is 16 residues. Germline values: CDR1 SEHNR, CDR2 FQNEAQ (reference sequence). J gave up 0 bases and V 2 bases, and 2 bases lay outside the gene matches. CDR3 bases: TGTGCCAGCAGCTTAAAGACTAGCGGGAGCTCCTACGAGCAGTACTTC. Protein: CASSLKTSGSSYEQYF.

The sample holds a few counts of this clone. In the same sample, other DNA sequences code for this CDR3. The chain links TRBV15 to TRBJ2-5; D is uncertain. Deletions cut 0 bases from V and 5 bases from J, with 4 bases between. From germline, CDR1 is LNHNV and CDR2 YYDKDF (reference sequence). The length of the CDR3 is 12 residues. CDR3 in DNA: TGTGCCACCAGCAGAGATCTGGAGACCCAGTACTTC. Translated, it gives CATSRDLETQYF.

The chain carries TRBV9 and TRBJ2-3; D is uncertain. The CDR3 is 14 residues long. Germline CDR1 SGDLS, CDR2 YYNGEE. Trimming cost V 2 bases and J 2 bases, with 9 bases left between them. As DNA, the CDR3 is TGTGCCAGCAGCGTTGCGCCAGACACAGATACGCAGTATTTT. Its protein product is CASSVAPDTDTQYF. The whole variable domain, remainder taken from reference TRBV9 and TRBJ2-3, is DSGVTQTPKHLITATGQRVTLRCSPRSGDLSVYWYQQSLDQGLQFLIQYYNGEERAKGNILERFSAQQFPDLHSELNLSSLELGDSALYFCASSVAPDTDTQYFGPGTRLTVL.

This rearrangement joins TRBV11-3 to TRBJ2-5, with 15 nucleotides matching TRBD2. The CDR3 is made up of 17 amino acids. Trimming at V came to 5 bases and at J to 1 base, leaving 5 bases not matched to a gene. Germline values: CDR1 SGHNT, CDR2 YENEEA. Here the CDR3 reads CASSPGTSGRTQETQYF. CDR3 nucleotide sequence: TGTGCCAGCAGCCCCGGGACTAGCGGGAGGACCCAAGAGACCCAGTACTTC.

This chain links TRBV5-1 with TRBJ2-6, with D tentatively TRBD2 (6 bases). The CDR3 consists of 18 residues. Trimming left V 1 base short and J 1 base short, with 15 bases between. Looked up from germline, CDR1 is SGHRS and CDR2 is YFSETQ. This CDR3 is CASSLIPGATSGANVLTF. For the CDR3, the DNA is TGCGCCAGCAGCTTGATTCCGGGAGCGACATCTGGGGCCAACGTCCTGACTTTC.

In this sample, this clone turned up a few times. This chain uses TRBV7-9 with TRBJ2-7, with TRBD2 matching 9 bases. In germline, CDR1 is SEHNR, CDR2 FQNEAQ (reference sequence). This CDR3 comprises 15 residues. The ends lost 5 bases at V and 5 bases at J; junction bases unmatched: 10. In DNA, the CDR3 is TGTGCCAGCAGCCTTAGCGGGGGAAGCCTTGACGAGCAGTACTTC. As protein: CASSLSGGSLDEQYF.

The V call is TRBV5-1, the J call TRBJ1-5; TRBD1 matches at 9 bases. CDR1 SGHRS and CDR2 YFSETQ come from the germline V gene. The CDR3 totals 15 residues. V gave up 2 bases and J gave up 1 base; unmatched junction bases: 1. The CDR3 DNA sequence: TGCGCCAGCAGCTTACAGGGGGCCAGCAATCAGCCCCAGCATTTT. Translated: CASSLQGASNQPQHF.

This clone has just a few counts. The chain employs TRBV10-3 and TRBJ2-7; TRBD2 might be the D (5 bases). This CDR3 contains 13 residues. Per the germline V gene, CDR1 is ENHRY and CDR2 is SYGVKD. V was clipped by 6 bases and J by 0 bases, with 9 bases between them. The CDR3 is CAISSTSSYEQYF. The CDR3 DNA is TGTGCCATCAGCAGTACTAGCTCCTACGAGCAGTACTTC.

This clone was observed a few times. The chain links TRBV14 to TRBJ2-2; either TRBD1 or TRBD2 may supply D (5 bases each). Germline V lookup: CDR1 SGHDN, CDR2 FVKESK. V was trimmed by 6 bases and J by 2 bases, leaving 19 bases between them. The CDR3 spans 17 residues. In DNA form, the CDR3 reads TGTGCCAGCAGTAATAACACCGGGACCATTAACACCGGGGAGCTGTTTTTT. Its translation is CASSNNTGTINTGELFF.

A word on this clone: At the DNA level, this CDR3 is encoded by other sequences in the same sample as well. CDR3 residues: CASSLSSGSYNEQFF. As DNA, the CDR3 is TGTGCCAGCAGCTTGTCTAGCGGATCCTACAATGAGCAGTTCTTC. The chain combines TRBV5-4 with TRBJ2-1, with 7 bases aligning to TRBD2. V gave up 1 base and J gave up 1 base; unmatched junction bases: 2. Germline CDR1 SGHNT, CDR2 YYREEE (reference sequence). The CDR3 loop spans 15 amino acids.

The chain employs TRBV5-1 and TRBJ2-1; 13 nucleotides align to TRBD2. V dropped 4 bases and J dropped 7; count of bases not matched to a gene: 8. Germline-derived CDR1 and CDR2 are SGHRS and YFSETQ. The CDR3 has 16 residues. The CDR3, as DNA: TGCGCCAGCAGCCCCTGGACTAGCGGGAGAGGAAATGAGCAGTTCTTC. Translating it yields CASSPWTSGRGNEQFF.

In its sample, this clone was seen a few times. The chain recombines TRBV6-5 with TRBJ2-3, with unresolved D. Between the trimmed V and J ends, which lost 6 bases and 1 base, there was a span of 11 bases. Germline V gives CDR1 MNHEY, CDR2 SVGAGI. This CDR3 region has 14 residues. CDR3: CASRGYYGTDTQYF. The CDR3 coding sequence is TGTGCCAGCAGAGGGTACTACGGCACAGATACGCAGTATTTT.

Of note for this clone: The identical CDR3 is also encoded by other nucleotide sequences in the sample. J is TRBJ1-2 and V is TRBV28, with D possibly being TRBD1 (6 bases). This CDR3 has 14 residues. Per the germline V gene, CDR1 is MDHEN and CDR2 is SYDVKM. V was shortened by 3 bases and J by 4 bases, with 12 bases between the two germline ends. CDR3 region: CASSLGGASYGYTF. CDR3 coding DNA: TGTGCCAGCAGTTTGGGGGGCGCGTCCTATGGCTACACCTTC.